This entry features one T cell receptor (beta chain) sequence. As yet, its antigen is unknown. The CDR3 has 12 amino acids. In germline, CDR1 is SGHTA, CDR2 FQGNSA. With V trimmed by 10 bases and J by 1 base, 1 base remained unmatched. The sample is drawn from a study of T cells in Graves' hyperthyroidism and ophthalmopathy. Study conclusions and caveats: A 13 V-J model separated ophthalmopathy from stable hyperthyroidism.

From RNA transcripts, TCR beta CDR3 regions were amplified. First-round RT-PCR targeting the TCR CDR3 was performed with the HTBI primer set. Via MiXCR, TCRdb re-called the multiplex PCR reads, giving one row per CDR3 protein. Among hundreds of thousands of distinct CDR3 sequences listed, roughly 45% were seen once. This chain uses TRBV7-2 with TRBJ2-5, with 9 bases lining up with TRBD2. This sequence originates from an adult man with Graves' disease, either hyperthyroidism or ophthalmopathy (not recorded which). Sequencing was performed on peripheral blood or thyroid tissue (not recorded which). CDR3 in amino acids: CATTSGQETQYF. As DNA, the CDR3 is TGTGCCACGACTAGCGGCCAAGAGACCCAGTACTTC.